This is a list of T cell receptor beta chains from one sample in a study of shared clonotypes between healthy human individuals. Using immunoSEQ multiplex PCR, the repertoire was profiled, and TCRdb retains in-frame clones only, with some absent. In the table there are roughly 1,000,000 clones, around three quarters of which are singletons. The sample was memory CD4+ T cells from PBMCs. These receptors all come from a man aged 18 to 30 in good health. Some clones in this sample may be carry-over from other donors' samples. CDR3s include the opening cysteine and the closing phenylalanine or tryptophan. Fields, in order: V gene, clone size, D gene, J gene, CDR3 DNA, CDR3 protein. D genes are given only for firm matches. Not every row has a clone size; where given, it reads once, few, many or a size class.

TRBV27	few	.	TRBJ2-7	TGTGCCAGCAGTTTATCGTGGGACACCTACGAGCAGTACTTC	CASSLSWDTYEQYF
TRBV19	once	.	TRBJ1-5	TGTGCCAGTAGTATGCGGCACCAGGCCAGGAGCAATCAGCCCCAGCATTTT	CASSMRHQARSNQPQHF
TRBV4-2	once	.	TRBJ1-5	TGTGCCAGCAGCCAAACCCGACAGAGGATTAGCAATCAGCCCCAGCATTTT	CASSQTRQRISNQPQHF
TRBV11-3	.	TRBD1	TRBJ2-1	TGTGCCAGCAGCCCCCGGACAGGGGGCAACGTTGAGCAGTTCTTC	CASSPRTGGNVEQFF
TRBV2	.	TRBD1	TRBJ1-4	TGTGCCAGCAGTCGACAGGGGCCAACTAATGAAAAACTGTTTTTT	CASSRQGPTNEKLFF
TRBV5-6	.	TRBD1	TRBJ2-7	TGTGCCAGCAGACCTCAGGACAGGAGCTCCTACGAGCAGTACTTC	CASRPQDRSSYEQYF
TRBV5-6	.	.	TRBJ2-5	TGTGCCAGCAGCATCGACAGTGAAGAGACCCAGTACTTC	CASSIDSEETQYF
TRBV5-1	.	.	TRBJ1-4	TGCGCCAGCAGCGATAGGGTTAATGAAAAACTGTTTTTT	CASSDRVNEKLFF
TRBV5-1	.	TRBD2	TRBJ2-2	TGCGCCAGCAGCTTGGCCTTTGCGGGAGGGCTAGTCGGGGAGCTGTTTTTT	CASSLAFAGGLVGELFF
TRBV5-4	once	.	TRBJ1-1	TGTGCCAGCAGACCTATAACAGGGCTGAACACTGAAGCTTTCTTT	CASRPITGLNTEAFF
TRBV18	.	TRBD2	TRBJ2-4	TGTGCCAGCTCACCACCGATACTAGCGGCTACCAAAAACATTCAGTACTTC	CASSPPILAATKNIQYF
TRBV27	.	.	TRBJ2-1	TGTGCCAGCAGTTTACGCCCTCTAGTGGCCTACAATGAGCAGTTCTTC	CASSLRPLVAYNEQFF
TRBV18	.	TRBD1	TRBJ2-5	TGTGCCAGCTCACCACCGTCCGGGACAGGCGAAGAGACCCAGTACTTC	CASSPPSGTGEETQYF
TRBV7-8	.	.	TRBJ2-7	TGTGCCAGCAGCAAGGCCCTCGTGGGGGGCTACGAGCAGTACTTC	CASSKALVGGYEQYF
TRBV11-1	.	.	TRBJ2-1	TGTGCCAGCAGCCCCACAACATCCTCCTACAATGAGCAGTTCTTC	CASSPTTSSYNEQFF
TRBV29-1	.	TRBD1	TRBJ1-1	TGCAGCGTTAGGGGACAGAGGAACACTGAAGCTTTCTTT	CSVRGQRNTEAFF
TRBV19	.	.	TRBJ2-5	TGTGCCAGTAGTACTAGCGTAAATCAAGTGGAGACCCAGTACTTC	CASSTSVNQVETQYF
TRBV28	.	.	TRBJ2-1	TGTGCCAGCAGTTCCTCCTGGACGTTCCATGAGCAGTTCTTC	CASSSSWTFHEQFF
TRBV10-3	.	.	TRBJ1-5	TGTGCCATCGGTACAGATAGCAATCAGCCCCAGCATTTT	CAIGTDSNQPQHF
TRBV5-1	.	.	TRBJ2-5	TGCGCCAGCAGCAGTAGGGAGACCCAGTACTTC	CASSSRETQYF
TRBV5-1	few	TRBD1	TRBJ1-1	TGCGCCAGCAGGGGACAGGGATGGAACACTGAAGCTTTCTTT	CASRGQGWNTEAFF
TRBV5-1	.	TRBD2	TRBJ2-7	TGCGCCAGCAACCTGCTGGCGGGAGCCGAGGGTGAGCAGTACTTC	CASNLLAGAEGEQYF
TRBV2	few	.	TRBJ1-2	TGTGCCAGCAGTGATACAGGGATCTCCTACACCTTC	CASSDTGISYTF
TRBV10-3	few	.	TRBJ2-1	TGTGCCATCAGTGAGTCGACTCGGGGGGCGAAGTTCTTC	CAISESTRGAKFF
TRBV10-3	once	TRBD1	TRBJ1-3	TGTGCCATCAATCAGGGGGCCTCTGGAAACACCATATATTTT	CAINQGASGNTIYF
TRBV10-3	.	.	TRBJ2-5	TGTGCCATCAGGGGACCCCAGACGGGGGAGACCCAGTACTTC	CAIRGPQTGETQYF
TRBV27	.	.	TRBJ1-3	TGTGCCAGCGGACTTCGGGGGGCTGAGGGAAACACCATATATTTT	CASGLRGAEGNTIYF
TRBV5-4	.	TRBD2	TRBJ2-5	TGTGCCAGCAGCCCGAGACTAGCGGGAGGGCTAGAGACCCAGTACTTC	CASSPRLAGGLETQYF
TRBV28	.	.	TRBJ2-3	TGTGCCAGCAGTTGGGGAAACCGGGGAGATACGCAGTATTTT	CASSWGNRGDTQYF
TRBV11-3	.	TRBD1	TRBJ2-3	TGTGCCAGCAGTTCGGGACAGGGTATCACAGATACGCAGTATTTT	CASSSGQGITDTQYF
TRBV5-1	.	.	TRBJ1-2	TGCGCCAGCAGACAAACCGGTGGCTACACCTTC	CASRQTGGYTF
TRBV20-1	.	.	TRBJ2-1	TGCAGTGCGCCTAAAAATGAGCAGTTCTTC	CSAPKNEQFF
TRBV9	.	.	TRBJ2-7	TGTGCCAGCAGCGTAGCTCCGTCACAGCCCAGCGAGCAGTACTTC	CASSVAPSQPSEQYF
TRBV4-3	few	.	TRBJ1-4	TGCGCCAGCAGCCAAGGGGACTCGAATGAAAAACTGTTTTTT	CASSQGDSNEKLFF
TRBV4-1	.	.	TRBJ1-4	TGCGCCAGCAGCCAAGTTGGTAGGCATCGGGATGAAAAACTGTTTTTT	CASSQVGRHRDEKLFF
TRBV18	.	.	TRBJ2-1	TGTGCCAGCTCACCACTGAGGGCCCTGGGCAATGAGCAGTTCTTC	CASSPLRALGNEQFF
TRBV19	few	TRBD1	TRBJ1-2	TGTGCCAGTTCCGCGAGGGGGCAGAACTATGGCTACACCTTC	CASSARGQNYGYTF
TRBV15	.	TRBD1	TRBJ2-6	TGTGCCACCAGCAGAGATTCGATAGGGGGCAGCTCTGGGGCCAACGTCCTGACTTTC	CATSRDSIGGSSGANVLTF